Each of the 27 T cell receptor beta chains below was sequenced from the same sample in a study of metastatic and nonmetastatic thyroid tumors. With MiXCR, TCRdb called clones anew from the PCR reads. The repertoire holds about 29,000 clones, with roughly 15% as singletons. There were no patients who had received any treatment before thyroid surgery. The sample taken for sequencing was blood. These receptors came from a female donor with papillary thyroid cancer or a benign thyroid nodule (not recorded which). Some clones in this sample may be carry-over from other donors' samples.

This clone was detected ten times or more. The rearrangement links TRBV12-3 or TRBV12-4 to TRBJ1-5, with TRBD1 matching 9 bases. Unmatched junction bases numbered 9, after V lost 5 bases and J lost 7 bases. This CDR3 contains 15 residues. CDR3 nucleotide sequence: TGTGCCAGCAGTACCGGGACAGGGATCATACAGCCCCAGCATTTT. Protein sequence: CASSTGTGIIQPQHF.

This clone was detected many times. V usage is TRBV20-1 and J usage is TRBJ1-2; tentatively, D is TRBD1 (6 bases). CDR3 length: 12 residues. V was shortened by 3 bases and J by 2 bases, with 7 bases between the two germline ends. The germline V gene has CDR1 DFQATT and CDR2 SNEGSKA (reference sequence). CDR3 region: CSARTGNYGYTF. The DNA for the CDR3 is TGCAGTGCTAGGACAGGAAACTATGGCTACACCTTC.

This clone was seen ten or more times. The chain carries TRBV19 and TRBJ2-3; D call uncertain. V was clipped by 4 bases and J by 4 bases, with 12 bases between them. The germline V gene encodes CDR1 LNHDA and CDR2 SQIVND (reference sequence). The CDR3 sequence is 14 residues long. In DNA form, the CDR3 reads TGTGCCAGTAGTAAAAGGAGCTTTCCAGATACGCAGTATTTT. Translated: CASSKRSFPDTQYF.

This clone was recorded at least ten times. The CDR3 nucleotides are TGTGCCAGCAGCTTGGGGGGGAGGGCCGAGGAGCAGTACTTC. Protein product: CASSLGGRAEEQYF. J is TRBJ2-7 and V is TRBV7-2, with TRBD2 identical over 7 bases. CDR3 length equals 14 residues. CDR1 is SGHTA and CDR2 is FQGNSA in the germline V gene. The V gene end was trimmed by 3 bases and the J gene end by 7 bases; junction bases not matched to a gene: 9.

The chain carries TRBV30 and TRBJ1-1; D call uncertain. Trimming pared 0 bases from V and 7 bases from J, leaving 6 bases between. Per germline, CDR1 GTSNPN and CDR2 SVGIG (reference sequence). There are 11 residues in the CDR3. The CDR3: CAWSVAIEAFF. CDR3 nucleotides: TGTGCCTGGAGTGTAGCAATTGAAGCTTTCTTT. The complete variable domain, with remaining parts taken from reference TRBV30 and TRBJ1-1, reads SQTIHQWPATLVQPVGSPLSLECTVEGTSNPNLYWYRQAAGRGLQLLFYSVGIGQISSEVPQNLSASRPQDRQFILSSKKLLLSDSGFYLCAWSVAIEAFFGQGTRLTVV.

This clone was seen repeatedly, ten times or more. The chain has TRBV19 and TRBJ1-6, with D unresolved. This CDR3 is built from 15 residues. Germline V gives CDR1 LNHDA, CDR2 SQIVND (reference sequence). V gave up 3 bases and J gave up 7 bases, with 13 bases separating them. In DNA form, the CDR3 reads TGTGCCAGTAGTATTAACGGCCGAATAAATTCACCCCTCCACTTT. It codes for CASSINGRINSPLHF.

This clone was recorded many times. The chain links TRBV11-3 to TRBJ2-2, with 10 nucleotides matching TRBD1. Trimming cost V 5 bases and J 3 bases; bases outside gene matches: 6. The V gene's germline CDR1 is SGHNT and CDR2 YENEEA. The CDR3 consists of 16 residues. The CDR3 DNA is TGTGCCAGCAGCACCCGACAGGGGGCGGACACCGGGGAGCTGTTTTTT. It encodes CASSTRQGADTGELFF.

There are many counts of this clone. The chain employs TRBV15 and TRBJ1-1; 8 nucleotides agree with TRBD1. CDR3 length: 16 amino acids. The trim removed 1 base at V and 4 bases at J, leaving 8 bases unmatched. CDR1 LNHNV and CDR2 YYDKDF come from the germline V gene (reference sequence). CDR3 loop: CATSRGQTGGGTEAFF. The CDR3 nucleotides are TGTGCCACCAGCAGAGGTCAAACAGGGGGGGGCACTGAAGCTTTCTTT.

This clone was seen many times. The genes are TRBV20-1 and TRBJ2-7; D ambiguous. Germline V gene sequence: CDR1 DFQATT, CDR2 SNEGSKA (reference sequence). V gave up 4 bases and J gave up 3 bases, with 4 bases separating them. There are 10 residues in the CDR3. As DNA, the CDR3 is TGCAGTGCTAAGTTCTACGAGCAGTACTTC. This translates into CSAKFYEQYF.

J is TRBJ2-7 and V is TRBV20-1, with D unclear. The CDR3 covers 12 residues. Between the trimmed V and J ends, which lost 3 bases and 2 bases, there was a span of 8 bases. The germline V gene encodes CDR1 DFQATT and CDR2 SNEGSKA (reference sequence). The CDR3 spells CSARPPPYEQYF. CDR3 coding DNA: TGCAGTGCTAGGCCTCCCCCCTACGAGCAGTACTTC.

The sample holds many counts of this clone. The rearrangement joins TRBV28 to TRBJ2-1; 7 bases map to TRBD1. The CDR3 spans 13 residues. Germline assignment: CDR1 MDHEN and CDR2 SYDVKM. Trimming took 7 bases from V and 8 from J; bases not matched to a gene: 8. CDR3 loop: CASIQQGNYEQFF. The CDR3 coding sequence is TGTGCCAGCATCCAACAGGGGAACTATGAGCAGTTCTTC.

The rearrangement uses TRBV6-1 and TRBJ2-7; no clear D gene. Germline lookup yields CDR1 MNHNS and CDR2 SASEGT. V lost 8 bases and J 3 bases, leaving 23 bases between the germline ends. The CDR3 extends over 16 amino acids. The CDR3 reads CASRTQQWPNRYEQYF. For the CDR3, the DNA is TGTGCCAGCCGGACCCAACAGTGGCCCAACCGCTACGAGCAGTACTTC.

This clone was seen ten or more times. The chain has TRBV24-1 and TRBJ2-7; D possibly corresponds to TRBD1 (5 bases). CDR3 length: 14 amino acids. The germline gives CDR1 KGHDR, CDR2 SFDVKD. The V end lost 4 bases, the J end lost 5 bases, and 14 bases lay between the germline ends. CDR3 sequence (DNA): TGTGCCACCAGTGAGGGCGACAGCCTTCACGAGCAGTACTTC. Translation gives CATSEGDSLHEQYF.

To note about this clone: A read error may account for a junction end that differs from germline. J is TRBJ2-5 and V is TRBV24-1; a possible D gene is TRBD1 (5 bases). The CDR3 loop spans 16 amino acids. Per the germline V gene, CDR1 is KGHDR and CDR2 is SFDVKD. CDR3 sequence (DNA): TGTGCCACCAGTGATTTGAAGGGGAACCGCCAAGAGACACAGTACTTC. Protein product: CATSDLKGNRQETQYF.

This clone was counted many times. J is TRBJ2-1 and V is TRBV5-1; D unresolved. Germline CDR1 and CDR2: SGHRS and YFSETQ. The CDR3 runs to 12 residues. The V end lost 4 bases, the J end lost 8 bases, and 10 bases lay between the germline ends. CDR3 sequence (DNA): TGCGCCAGCAGCCCCAACGTGGATGAGCAGTTCTTC. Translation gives CASSPNVDEQFF.

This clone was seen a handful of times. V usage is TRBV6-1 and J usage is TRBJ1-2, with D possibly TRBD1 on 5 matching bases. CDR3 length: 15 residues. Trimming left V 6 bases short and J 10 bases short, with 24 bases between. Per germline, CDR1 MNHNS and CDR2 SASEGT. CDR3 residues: CASSPTRHGAEVYTF. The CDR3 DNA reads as TGTGCCAGCAGCCCTACTAGACATGGGGCGGAAGTCTACACCTTC.

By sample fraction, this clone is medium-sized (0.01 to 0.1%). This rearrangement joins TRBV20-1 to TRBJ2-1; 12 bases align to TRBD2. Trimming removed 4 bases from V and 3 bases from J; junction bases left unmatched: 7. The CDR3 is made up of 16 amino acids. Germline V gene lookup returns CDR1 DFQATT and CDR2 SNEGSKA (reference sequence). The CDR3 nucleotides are TGCAGTGCTACACCGGGACTAGCGGGTAGCTACAATGAGCAGTTCTTC. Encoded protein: CSATPGLAGSYNEQFF.

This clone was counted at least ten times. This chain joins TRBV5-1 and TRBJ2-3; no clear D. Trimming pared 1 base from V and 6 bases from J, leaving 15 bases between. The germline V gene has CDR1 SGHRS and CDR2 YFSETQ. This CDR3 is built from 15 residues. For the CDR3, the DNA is TGCGCCAGCAGCTTGTTGGCCGGCAGATCGGATACGCAGTATTTT. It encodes CASSLLAGRSDTQYF.

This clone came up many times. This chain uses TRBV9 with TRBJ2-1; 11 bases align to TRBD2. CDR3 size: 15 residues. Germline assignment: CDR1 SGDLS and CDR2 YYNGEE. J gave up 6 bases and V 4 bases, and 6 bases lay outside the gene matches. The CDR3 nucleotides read TGTGCCAGCAGCCCGGGACTAGCGGTCTTCAATGAGCAGTTCTTC. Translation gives CASSPGLAVFNEQFF.

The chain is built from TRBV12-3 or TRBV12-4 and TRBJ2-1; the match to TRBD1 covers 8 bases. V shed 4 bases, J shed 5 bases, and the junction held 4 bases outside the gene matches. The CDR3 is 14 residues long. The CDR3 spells CASSSKTGDNEQFF. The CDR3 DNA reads TGTGCCAGCAGTTCGAAGACAGGGGACAATGAGCAGTTCTTC.

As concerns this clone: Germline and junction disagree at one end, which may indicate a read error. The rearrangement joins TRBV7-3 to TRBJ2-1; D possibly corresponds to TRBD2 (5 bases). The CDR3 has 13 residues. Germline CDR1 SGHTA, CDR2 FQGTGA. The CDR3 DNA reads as TGTGCCAGCAGCTCCTACGGACTCAATGAGCATTTCTTC. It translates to CASSSYGLNEHFF.

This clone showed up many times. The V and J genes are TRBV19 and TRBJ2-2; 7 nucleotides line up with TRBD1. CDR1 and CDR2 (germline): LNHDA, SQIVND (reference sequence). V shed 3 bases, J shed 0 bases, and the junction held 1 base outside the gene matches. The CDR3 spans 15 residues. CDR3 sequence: CASSMGTANTGELFF. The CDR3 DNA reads TGTGCCAGTAGTATGGGGACAGCGAACACCGGGGAGCTGTTTTTT.

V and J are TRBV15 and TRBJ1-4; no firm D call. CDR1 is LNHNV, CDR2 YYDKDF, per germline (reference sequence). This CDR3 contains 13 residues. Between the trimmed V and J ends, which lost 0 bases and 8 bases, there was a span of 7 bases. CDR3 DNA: TGTGCCACCAGCAGAGATAAGCAGGAAAAACTGTTTTTT. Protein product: CATSRDKQEKLFF. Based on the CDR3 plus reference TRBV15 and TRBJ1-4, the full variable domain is DAMVIQNPRYQVTQFGKPVTLSCSQTLNHNVMYWYQQKSSQAPKLLFHYYDKDFNNEADTPDNFQSRRPNTSFCFLDIRSPGLGDTAMYLCATSRDKQEKLFFGSGTQLSVL.

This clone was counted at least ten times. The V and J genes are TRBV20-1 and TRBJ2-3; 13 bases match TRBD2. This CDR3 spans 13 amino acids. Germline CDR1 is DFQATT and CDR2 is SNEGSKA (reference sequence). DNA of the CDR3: TGCACAGGACTAGCGGGAGGCACAGATACGCAGTATTTT. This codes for CTGLAGGTDTQYF.

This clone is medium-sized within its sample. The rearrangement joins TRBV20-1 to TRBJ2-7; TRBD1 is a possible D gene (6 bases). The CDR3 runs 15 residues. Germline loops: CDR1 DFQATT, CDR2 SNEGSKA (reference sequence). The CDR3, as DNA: TGCAGACCCCCGTGCTGCCAGGGGCTACCCTACGAGCAGTACTTC. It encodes CRPPCCQGLPYEQYF.

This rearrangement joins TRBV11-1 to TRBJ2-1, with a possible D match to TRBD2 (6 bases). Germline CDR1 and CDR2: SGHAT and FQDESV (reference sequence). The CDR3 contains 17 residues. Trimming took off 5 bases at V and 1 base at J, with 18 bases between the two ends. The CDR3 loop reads CASSPRLTSRSYNEQFF. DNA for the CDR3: TGTGCCAGCAGCCCCCGACTCACTAGCCGATCCTACAATGAGCAGTTCTTC. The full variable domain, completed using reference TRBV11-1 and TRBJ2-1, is EAEVAQSPRYKITEKSQAVAFWCDPISGHATLYWYRQILGQGPELLVQFQDESVVDDSQLPKDRFSAERLKGVDSTLKIQPAELGDSAMYLCASSPRLTSRSYNEQFFGPGTRLTVL.

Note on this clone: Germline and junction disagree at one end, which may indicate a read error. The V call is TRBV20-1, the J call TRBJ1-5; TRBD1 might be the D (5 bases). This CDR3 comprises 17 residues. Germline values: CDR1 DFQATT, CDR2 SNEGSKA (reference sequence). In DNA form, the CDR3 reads TGCGGTGCTAGACCTCGGGACGCAAGATATAGCAATCAGCCCCAGCATTTT. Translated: CGARPRDARYSNQPQHF.